Sequencing of this TCR beta chain was carried out in a study of cytomegalovirus exposure and HLA in healthy donors. Sequencing was performed with immunoSEQ multiplex PCR; in TCRdb, only in-frame clones are kept and a portion is missing. This sample has 100,000 to 150,000 clones, with 70% to 90% found just once. Deletions cut 2 bases from V and 1 base from J, with 5 bases between. The CDR3 runs 12 residues. Germline assignment: CDR1 SQVTM and CDR2 ANQGSEA. The receptor was derived from a woman aged 18-29 years in good health and CMV-seronegative. The genes are TRBV29-1 and TRBJ1-1; D not certain. Sample: PBMCs. DNA for the CDR3: TGCAGCGTTGAACGGGGGAACACTGAAGCTTTCTTT. This codes for CSVERGNTEAFF.